Sequencing of this T cell receptor (beta chain) was carried out in a study of identical twins. In the case of this clonotype: Its matching antigen is unknown.

Whole-study results and caveats: The conclusions drew on cross-sectional statistical analysis instead of tracking the same donors. Modelling approaches yielded underestimates of out-of-frame TCR alpha sharing between monozygotic twins.

TCRdb recomputed calls from the 5' RACE reads with MiXCR, one row per CDR3 protein. This table has approximately 590,000 distinct CDR3 sequences, more than 9% appearing once. CDR1 and CDR2 from the germline V gene are SGHTA and FQGTGA. The V segment lost 2 bases and the J segment 7 bases; nucleotides outside the gene matches: 5. CDR3 length: 14 residues. These data were also reused for a study on yellow fever vaccine responses in identical twins.

Sequenced: PBMCs. The chain links TRBV7-3 to TRBJ2-7; 10 bases fit TRBD1. The source is a woman younger than 30 in good health. CDR3 sequence: CASSLWDRGGEQYF. CDR3 nucleotide sequence: TGTGCCAGCAGCTTATGGGACAGGGGAGGGGAGCAGTACTTC.